This T cell receptor beta chain appears in the sequencing data of a study of blood T cell repertoires in COVID-19 (dated by TCRdb to the early 2020s). About the study as a whole: The collaborator samples originated in the United States, Italy and Spain and spanned the acute and convalescent phases of COVID-19. The material from the prospective study consisted of cDNA or gDNA derived from T cells, B-cell-depleted T cells, or PBMCs. The dataset comprised deeply sampled blood TCRbeta repertoires from subjects exposed to, actively infected with, or recovered from COVID-19. The repertoires were released in a freely available public database intended as a resource for research on the immune response to SARS-CoV-2. Samples came from the ongoing ImmuneRACE study (first 160 participants) plus 1,254 subjects from 6 global collaborators. Nearly every sample came with metadata listing a de-identified subject ID, COVID-19 status, age in years and sex. Where available, HLA class I and class II types were obtained from metadata supplied by the sample provider rather than from assay-based typing.

In Seattle, one collaborating source enrolled patients while the infection was active and tracked those patients longitudinally over the course of disease. Whole blood was collected in K2EDTA tubes by collaborating institutions according to the institutions' own protocols. For TCRbeta analysis, collaborators shipped samples as frozen whole blood, isolated PBMCs, or DNA extracted from either of those sample types. With respect to this clone: What antigen it recognizes has not been identified. No quality values exist for individual bases; no much larger clone is one base distant.

Study-level results and caveats: The amount of clinical and demographic metadata varied by source and participant and was provided uncurated.

CDR1 and CDR2 are read off the germline V gene as MGHRA and YSYEKL. The CDR3 has 15 amino acids, counting the end cysteine and phenylalanine. The kept DNA is CDR3 alone, 45 bases in frame from the first base. V is shortened by 0 bases, J by 3 bases, and the region joining them spans 12 bases. The immunoSEQ Assay, a bias-controlled multiplex PCR, was used to amplify TCRbeta CDR3 regions from genomic DNA. On the study's bioinformatics: Within the assay, amplification of reference gene primers was used to estimate how many nucleated cells each sample contained. Sequence reads were collapsed and filtered to measure the absolute abundance of every unique TCRbeta CDR3 rearrangement. For each sample, productive Simpson clonality was calculated as the square root of Simpson's diversity index over productive rearrangements. Entries here come from immuneACCESS through TCRdb and include only in-frame sequences with V and J called. Some clones fail to appear in such tables; in the studies checked, an unresolved V gene covers under half of the shortfall, and the cause of the remainder is unknown. V and J calls and clone size come straight from that table; D and trimming were deduced from the DNA. The sample table shows under 300,000 clones, and about four fifths are seen once. The top ten hold more than 1.1% of the sample.

The receptor chain draws on TRBV4-1 and TRBJ2-7; the D gene is possibly TRBD1, with 6 bases matching. This TCR was sampled from a human donor with COVID-19, enrolled during active disease. The donor label of this sample is uncertain. The specimen sequenced was peripheral blood. The encoded CDR3 is CASSQDVDSLYEQYF. In nucleotides, the sequence is TGCGCCAGCAGCCAAGATGTGGACAGTCTCTACGAGCAGTACTTC.